The source of this TCR beta chain is a study of blood T cell repertoires in COVID-19 (dated by TCRdb to 2019 to 2021). Describing the broader study: Collaborator samples came from the United States, Italy and Spain and covered acute and convalescent phases of COVID-19. The material from the prospective study consisted of cDNA or gDNA derived from T cells, B-cell-depleted T cells, or PBMCs. The dataset comprised deeply sampled blood TCRbeta repertoires from subjects exposed to, actively infected with, or recovered from COVID-19. The repertoires were released in a freely available public database intended as a resource for research on the immune response to SARS-CoV-2. Samples were obtained from the ongoing ImmuneRACE study (first 160 participants) and from about 1,300 subjects provided by 6 global collaborators. The sample metadata nearly always contained a de-identified subject ID, COVID-19 status, age in years and sex. Where available, HLA class I and class II types were obtained from metadata supplied by the sample provider rather than from assay-based typing. Study-level results and caveats: Clinical and demographic metadata were provided uncurated, with the amount varying by source and participant.

With regard to this clone: There is no known antigen for this receptor. Qualities for individual bases were not recorded, and no much larger clone is one base off.

Each collaborating institution followed its own protocols to collect whole blood in K2EDTA tubes. For TCRbeta analysis, collaborators shipped samples as frozen whole blood, isolated PBMCs, or DNA extracted from either of those sample types. V is reduced by 0 bases and J by 4 bases, leaving a spacing of 5 bases between them. The CDR1 and CDR2 encoded by the germline V gene are SGDLS and YYNGEE. Including the terminal cysteine and phenylalanine, the CDR3 comprises 13 residues. CDR3 DNA only is kept here, 39 bases in frame from base 1. TCRbeta CDR3 regions were amplified from genomic DNA by means of the immunoSEQ Assay, a bias-controlled multiplex PCR. For the original study's pipeline: Nucleated cell counts per sample were estimated from amplification of reference gene primers within the assay. Sequence reads were collapsed and filtered to measure the absolute abundance of every unique TCRbeta CDR3 rearrangement. For each sample, productive Simpson clonality was calculated as the square root of Simpson's diversity index over productive rearrangements. TCRdb holds this immuneACCESS table with in-frame rearrangements only. Some clones are missing; in checked studies, unresolved V genes explain under half, and the rest has no known cause. D and trimming come from the DNA, and the V and J calls and clone size come from that table. In all, the sample holds about 280,000 clones, and approximately 83% of those were seen once. The top ten clones comprise 11% of the sample.

Sequencing was carried out using peripheral blood. This chain joins TRBV9 to TRBJ2-1; possibly the D gene is TRBD2, per 5 matching bases. This TCR was recovered from a woman aged 70-85 years with acute or convalescent COVID-19. The CDR3 amino acid sequence is: CASSVGRYNEQFF. DNA sequence: TGTGCCAGCAGCGTAGGGAGGTACAATGAGCAGTTCTTC.